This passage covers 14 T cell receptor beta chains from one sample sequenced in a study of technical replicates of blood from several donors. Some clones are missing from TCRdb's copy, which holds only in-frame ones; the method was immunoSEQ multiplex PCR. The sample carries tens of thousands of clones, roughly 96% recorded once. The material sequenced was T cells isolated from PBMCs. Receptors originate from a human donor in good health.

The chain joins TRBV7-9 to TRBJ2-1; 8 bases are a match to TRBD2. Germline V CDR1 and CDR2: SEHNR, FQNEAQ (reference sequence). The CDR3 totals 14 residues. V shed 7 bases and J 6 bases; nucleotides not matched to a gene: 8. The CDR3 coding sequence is TGTGCCAGCAATGAGCGGGAGACCCCCAATGAGCAGTTCTTC. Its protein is CASNERETPNEQFF.

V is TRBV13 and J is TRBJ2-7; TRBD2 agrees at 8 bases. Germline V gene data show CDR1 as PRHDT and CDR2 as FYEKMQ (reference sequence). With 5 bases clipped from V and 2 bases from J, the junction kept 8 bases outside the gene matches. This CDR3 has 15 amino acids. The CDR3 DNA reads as TGTGCCAGCAGCCTGCAGCGGGAGTCCACCTACGAGCAGTACTTC. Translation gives CASSLQRESTYEQYF.

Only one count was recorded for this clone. The CDR3 sequence is CASSPGLNYEQYF. Here the CDR3 DNA reads TGTGCCAGCAGCCCGGGACTAAACTACGAGCAGTACTTC. The chain joins TRBV5-5 to TRBJ2-7; 7 nucleotides agree with TRBD2. V shed 4 bases and J 3 bases; nucleotides not matched to a gene: 4. Per germline, CDR1 SGHKS and CDR2 YYEKEE (reference sequence). This CDR3 spans 13 amino acids.

CDR3: CASSTKAGKDTQYF. Here the CDR3 DNA reads TGTGCCAGCAGCACCAAAGCGGGAAAGGATACGCAGTATTTT. This chain joins TRBV7-9 and TRBJ2-3, with 7 positions matching TRBD2. V shed 5 bases, J shed 6 bases, and the junction held 8 bases outside the gene matches. There are 14 residues in the CDR3. In germline, CDR1 is SEHNR, CDR2 FQNEAQ (reference sequence).

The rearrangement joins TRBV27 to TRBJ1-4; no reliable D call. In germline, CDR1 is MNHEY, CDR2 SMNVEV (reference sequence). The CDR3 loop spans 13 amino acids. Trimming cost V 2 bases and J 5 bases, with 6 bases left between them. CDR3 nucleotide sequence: TGTGCCAGCAGTTTACAGAACAATGAAAAACTGTTTTTT. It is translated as CASSLQNNEKLFF.

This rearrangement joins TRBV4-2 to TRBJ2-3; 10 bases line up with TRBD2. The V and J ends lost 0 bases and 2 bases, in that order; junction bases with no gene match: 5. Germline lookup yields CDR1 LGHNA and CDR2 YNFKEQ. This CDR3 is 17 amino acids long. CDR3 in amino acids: CASSQDPAGGYTDTQYF. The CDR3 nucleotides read TGTGCCAGCAGCCAAGATCCAGCGGGAGGGTACACAGATACGCAGTATTTT.

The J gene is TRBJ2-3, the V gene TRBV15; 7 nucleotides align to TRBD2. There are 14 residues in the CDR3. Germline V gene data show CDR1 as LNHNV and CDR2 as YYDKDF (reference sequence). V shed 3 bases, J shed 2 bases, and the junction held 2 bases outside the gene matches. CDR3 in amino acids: CATSSGTITDTQYF. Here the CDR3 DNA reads TGTGCCACCAGCAGCGGGACTATCACAGATACGCAGTATTTT. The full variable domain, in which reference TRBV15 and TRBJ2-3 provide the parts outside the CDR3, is DAMVIQNPRYQVTQFGKPVTLSCSQTLNHNVMYWYQQKSSQAPKLLFHYYDKDFNNEADTPDNFQSRRPNTSFCFLDIRSPGLGDTAMYLCATSSGTITDTQYFGPGTRLTVL.

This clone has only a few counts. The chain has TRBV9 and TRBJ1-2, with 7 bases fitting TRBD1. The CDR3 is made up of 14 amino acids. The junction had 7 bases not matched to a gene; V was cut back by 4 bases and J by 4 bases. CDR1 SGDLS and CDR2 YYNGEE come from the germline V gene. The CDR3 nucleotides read TGTGCCAGCAGCTCTCCGGGACAGTCCTATGGCTACACCTTC. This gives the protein CASSSPGQSYGYTF.

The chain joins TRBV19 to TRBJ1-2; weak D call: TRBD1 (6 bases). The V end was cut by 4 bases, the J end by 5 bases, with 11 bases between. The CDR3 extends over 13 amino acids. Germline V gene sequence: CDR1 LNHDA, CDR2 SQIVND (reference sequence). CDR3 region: CASSKAGQYGYTF. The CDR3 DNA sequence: TGTGCCAGTAGTAAAGCAGGACAGTATGGCTACACCTTC.

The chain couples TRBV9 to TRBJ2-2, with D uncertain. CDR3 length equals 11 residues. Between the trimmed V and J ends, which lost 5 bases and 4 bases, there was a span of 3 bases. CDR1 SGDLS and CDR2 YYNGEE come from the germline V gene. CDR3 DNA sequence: TGTGCCAGCAGGAGCACCGGGGAGCTGTTTTTT. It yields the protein CASRSTGELFF.

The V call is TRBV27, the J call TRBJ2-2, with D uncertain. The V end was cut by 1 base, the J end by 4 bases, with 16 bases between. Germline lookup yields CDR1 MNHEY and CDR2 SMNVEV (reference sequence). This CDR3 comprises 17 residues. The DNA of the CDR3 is TGTGCCAGCAGTTTATATGTGAGGAGTAGCTCCACCGGGGAGCTGTTTTTT. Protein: CASSLYVRSSSTGELFF.

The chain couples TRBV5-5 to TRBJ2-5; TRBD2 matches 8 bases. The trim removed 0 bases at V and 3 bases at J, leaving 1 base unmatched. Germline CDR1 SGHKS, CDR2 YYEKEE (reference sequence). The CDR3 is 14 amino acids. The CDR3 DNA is TGTGCCAGCAGCTTGGAACTAGCGGAAGAGACCCAGTACTTC. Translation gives CASSLELAEETQYF.

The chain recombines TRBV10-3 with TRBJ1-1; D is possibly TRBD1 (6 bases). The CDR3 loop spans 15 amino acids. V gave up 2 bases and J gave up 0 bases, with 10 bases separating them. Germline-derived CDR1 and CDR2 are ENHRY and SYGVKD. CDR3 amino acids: CAISETGTLNTEAFF. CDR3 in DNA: TGTGCCATCAGTGAGACAGGGACCCTGAACACTGAAGCTTTCTTT.

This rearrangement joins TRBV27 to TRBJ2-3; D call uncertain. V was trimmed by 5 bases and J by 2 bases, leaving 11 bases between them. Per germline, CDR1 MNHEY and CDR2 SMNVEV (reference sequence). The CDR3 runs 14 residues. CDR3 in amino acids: CASSLNPLTDTQYF. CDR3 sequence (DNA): TGTGCCAGCAGTCTAAATCCTCTCACAGATACGCAGTATTTT.